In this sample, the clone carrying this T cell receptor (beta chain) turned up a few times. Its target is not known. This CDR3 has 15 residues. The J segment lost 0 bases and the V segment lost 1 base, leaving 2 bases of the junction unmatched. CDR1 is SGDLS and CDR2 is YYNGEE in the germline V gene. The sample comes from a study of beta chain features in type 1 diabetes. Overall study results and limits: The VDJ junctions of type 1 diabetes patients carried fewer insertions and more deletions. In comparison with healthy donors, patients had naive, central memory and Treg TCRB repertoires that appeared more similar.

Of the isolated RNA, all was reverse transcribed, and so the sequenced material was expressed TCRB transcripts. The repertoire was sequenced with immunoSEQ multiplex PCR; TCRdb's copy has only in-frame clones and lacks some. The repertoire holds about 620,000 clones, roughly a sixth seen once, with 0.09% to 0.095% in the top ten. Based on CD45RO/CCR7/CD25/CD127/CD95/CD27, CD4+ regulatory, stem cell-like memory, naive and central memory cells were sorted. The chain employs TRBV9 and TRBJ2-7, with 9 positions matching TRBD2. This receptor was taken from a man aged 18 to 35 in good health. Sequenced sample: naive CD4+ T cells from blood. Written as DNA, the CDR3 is TGTGCCAGCAGCGTAAGCGGGGGGTTCTCCTACGAGCAGTACTTC. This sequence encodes CASSVSGGFSYEQYF. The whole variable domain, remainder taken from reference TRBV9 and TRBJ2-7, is DSGVTQTPKHLITATGQRVTLRCSPRSGDLSVYWYQQSLDQGLQFLIQYYNGEERAKGNILERFSAQQFPDLHSELNLSSLELGDSALYFCASSVSGGFSYEQYFGPGTRLTVT.